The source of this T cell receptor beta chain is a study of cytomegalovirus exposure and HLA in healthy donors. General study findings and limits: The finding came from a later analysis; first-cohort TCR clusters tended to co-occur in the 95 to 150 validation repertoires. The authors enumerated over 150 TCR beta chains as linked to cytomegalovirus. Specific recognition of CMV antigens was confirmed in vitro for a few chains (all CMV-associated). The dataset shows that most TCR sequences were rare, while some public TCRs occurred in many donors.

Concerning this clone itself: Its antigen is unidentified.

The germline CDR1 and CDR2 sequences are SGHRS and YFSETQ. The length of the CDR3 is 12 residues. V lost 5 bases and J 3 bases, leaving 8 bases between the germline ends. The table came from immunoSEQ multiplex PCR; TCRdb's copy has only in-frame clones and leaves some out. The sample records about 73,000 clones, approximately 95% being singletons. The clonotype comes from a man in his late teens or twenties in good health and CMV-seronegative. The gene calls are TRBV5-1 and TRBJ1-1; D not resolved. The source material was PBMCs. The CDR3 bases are TGCGCCAGCAGATACGGGGACACTGAAGCTTTCTTT. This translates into CASRYGDTEAFF.